Following are 7 T cell receptor beta chains from one sample sequenced in a study of T cell repertoires in cytomegalovirus infection (dated 2019 in TCRdb). These reads were obtained on an Illumina HiSeq 1500. TCRdb took the public reads, trimmed them with fastp at Q25, ran MiXCR for clone calling and kept in-frame beta chains. Rows are unified per CDR3 protein, each entry keeping the most common DNA and genes. Recorded for this sample are roughly 990,000 distinct CDR3 sequences; roughly 30% of them occurred a single time. 11% to 15% of the sample is in the top ten clones. These receptors have no known antigen. This specimen's treatment or condition label, interpreted: in vitro stimulation with specific CMV peptide epitopes to enrich CMV-specific T cells. The source was cultured CD8+ T cells from PBMCs, collected from culture after CMV antigen stimulation. These receptor sequences come from a human donor in good health (CMV status not recorded). Some clones in this sample may be carry-over from other donors' samples.

The V call is TRBV7-6, the J call TRBJ2-1; 8 nucleotides align to TRBD1. Germline lookup yields CDR1 SGHVS and CDR2 FNYEAQ. This CDR3 has 14 residues. The CDR3, as DNA: TGTGTCACGAACAGGGCAGGGGGCGACGCTGAGCAGTTCTTC. This gives the protein CVTNRAGGDAEQFF.

The table lists this clonotype with a few counts. This sequence joins TRBV4-3 and TRBJ2-2; TRBD2 agrees at 7 bases. This CDR3 has 16 residues. J was trimmed by 4 bases and V by 0 bases; bases with no gene match: 5. Per germline, CDR1 LGHNA and CDR2 YSLEER. CDR3 protein: CASSQDRAGVTGELFF. DNA of the CDR3: TGCGCCAGCAGCCAAGACCGGGCGGGGGTCACCGGGGAGCTGTTTTTT.

The CDR3 loop reads CASSEGGQNTGELFF. CDR3 bases: TGTGCCAGCAGTGAAGGGGGACAGAACACCGGGGAGCTGTTTTTT. The V and J genes are TRBV12-3 or TRBV12-4 and TRBJ2-2; maybe TRBD1 (6 bases). V dropped 5 bases and J dropped 1 base, with 11 bases sitting between them. The CDR3 totals 15 residues.

The chain has TRBV4-1 and TRBJ1-1, with a weak D call TRBD1 (5 bases). The CDR3 length is 14 residues. Per the germline V gene, CDR1 is MGHRA and CDR2 is YSYEKL. With 4 bases removed from V and 2 bases from J, the gap between germline ends came to 11 bases. CDR3 protein: CASSPHDSNTEAFF. The CDR3 DNA is TGCGCCAGCAGCCCCCATGACAGCAACACTGAAGCTTTCTTT.

The chain recombines TRBV2 with TRBJ1-6; D call uncertain. V lost 7 bases, J lost 3 bases, and 13 bases lay in between. The CDR3 sequence is 15 residues long. Germline CDR1 and CDR2: SNHLY and FYNNEI. CDR3 sequence reads: CASKARHHYNSPLHF. The CDR3 nucleotides read TGTGCCAGCAAGGCCAGACATCACTATAATTCACCCCTCCACTTT.

The chain couples TRBV15 to TRBJ2-2; D remains ambiguous. CDR1 and CDR2 from the germline V gene are LNHNV and YYDKDF (reference sequence). V lost 0 bases to trimming and J lost 3 bases, with 14 bases between them. The CDR3 runs 17 residues. The CDR3 DNA sequence: TGTGCCACCAGCAGAGAATTAGGGAAGCCCCACACCGGGGAGCTGTTTTTT. Encoded protein: CATSRELGKPHTGELFF.

This clonotype was seen only a few times. The chain joins TRBV7-8 to TRBJ1-4; D is undetermined. Germline V lookup: CDR1 SGHVS, CDR2 FQNEAQ. The CDR3 extends over 15 amino acids. The V gene lost 1 base and the J gene lost 4 bases, with 10 bases spanning the gap. The CDR3 region is CASSLGGPLNEKLFF. The DNA of the CDR3 is TGTGCCAGCAGCTTAGGTGGACCACTTAATGAAAAACTGTTTTTT.